Below are 17 T cell receptor beta chains sequenced from a single sample in a study of blood T cell repertoires in COVID-19. Measured with immunoSEQ multiplex PCR; TCRdb has only the in-frame clones, and not every one. The data hold about 370,000 clones, with approximately 88% observed a single time. The specimen sequenced was peripheral blood. All receptors derive from a woman in her 30s with COVID-19, enrolled during active disease.

This sequence joins TRBV18 and TRBJ2-7, with TRBD2 as a possible D gene (5 bases). The germline V and J ends were trimmed by 2 bases and 6 bases, with 17 bases remaining between them. The CDR3 sequence is 15 residues long. CDR1 is KGHSH and CDR2 is LQKENI in the germline V gene. The CDR3 coding sequence is TGTGCCAGCTCACCAAACACGGATACGGGATTCGAGCAGTACGTC. Protein product: CASSPNTDTGFEQYV.

This sequence joins TRBV6-2 or TRBV6-3 and TRBJ2-7, with 7 positions matching TRBD1. This CDR3 spans 14 amino acids. V was pared by 4 bases and J by 3 bases, with 6 bases of the junction left unmatched. Germline values: CDR1 MNHEY, CDR2 SVGEGT. CDR3 amino acids: CASSSGTADYEQYV. For the CDR3, the DNA is TGTGCCAGCAGTTCCGGGACAGCCGACTACGAGCAGTACGTC.

The chain links TRBV24-1 to TRBJ2-3; 7 bases agree with TRBD2. In germline, CDR1 is KGHDR, CDR2 SFDVKD. This CDR3 region has 13 residues. Germline trimming cut 4 bases from V and 4 bases from J; bases unmatched to any gene: 1. CDR3 loop: CATSDRGADTQYF. Here the CDR3 DNA reads TGTGCCACCAGTGACCGGGGGGCAGATACGCAGTATTTT.

V usage is TRBV21-1 and J usage is TRBJ2-7; whether TRBD2, the table's D call, matches the DNA was not checked. TRBV21-1 is designated a pseudogene. The CDR3 has 12 residues. The CDR3 protein is CASREGYHEQYV. The CDR3 DNA reads as TGTGCCAGCAGGGAGGGTTACCACGAGCAGTACGTC.

V usage is TRBV4-1 and J usage is TRBJ1-2, with 8 bases identical to TRBD1. J lost 3 bases, V lost 1 base, and 16 bases had no gene match. CDR3 length: 19 residues. Per the germline V gene, CDR1 is MGHRA and CDR2 is YSYEKL. The CDR3 here is CASSQAPALTGAPYYGYTF. CDR3 DNA: TGCGCCAGCAGCCAAGCCCCCGCCCTGACAGGGGCCCCCTACTATGGCTACACCTTC.

This rearrangement joins TRBV7-8 to TRBJ2-7, with 12 bases fitting TRBD2. Germline CDR1 is SGHVS and CDR2 is FQNEAQ. Trimming at V came to 3 bases and at J to 0 bases, leaving 9 bases not matched to a gene. The CDR3 contains 18 residues. CDR3 region: CASSLSWTSGVTSYEQYV. DNA for the CDR3: TGTGCCAGCAGCTTGTCTTGGACTAGCGGGGTTACCTCCTACGAGCAGTACGTC.

The chain carries TRBV28 and TRBJ2-2, with 9 bases that match TRBD2. The junction had 13 bases not matched to a gene; V was cut back by 4 bases and J by 4 bases. The germline CDR1 and CDR2 sequences are MDHEN and SYDVKM. The CDR3 runs to 18 residues. The CDR3 sequence is CASSSSRPSGIVTGELFF. In DNA form, the CDR3 reads TGTGCCAGCAGTTCCTCTAGGCCTAGCGGGATTGTCACCGGGGAGCTGTTTTTT. Combining the CDR3 with reference TRBV28 and TRBJ2-2 gives the whole variable domain DVKVTQSSRYLVKRTGEKVFLECVQDMDHENMFWYRQDPGLGLRLIYFSYDVKMKEKGDIPEGYSVSREKKERFSLILESASTNQTSMYLCASSSSRPSGIVTGELFFGEGSRLTVL.

The rearrangement links TRBV27 to TRBJ1-6; 10 bases match TRBD1. CDR1 and CDR2 from the germline V gene are MNHEY and SMNVEV (reference sequence). CDR3 size: 17 residues. V gave up 5 bases and J gave up 0 bases; unmatched junction bases: 4. As DNA, the CDR3 is TGTGCCAGCAGTCCCAGGGACAGGGGCTCCTATAATTCACCCCTCCACTTT. Encoded protein: CASSPRDRGSYNSPLHF.

V and J are TRBV6-1 and TRBJ1-4, with 10 bases lining up with TRBD1. The CDR3 runs to 17 residues. Per the germline V gene, CDR1 is MNHNS and CDR2 is SASEGT. Unmatched junction bases numbered 11, after V lost 2 bases and J lost 8 bases. The CDR3 DNA reads TGTGCCAGCAGTGAATTTGTGTTGGACAGGGGGAGCGAAAAACTGTTTTTT. It translates to CASSEFVLDRGSEKLFF.

V and J are TRBV28 and TRBJ1-4; D remains ambiguous. V was trimmed by 5 bases and J by 2 bases, leaving 12 bases between them. CDR1 and CDR2 (germline): MDHEN, SYDVKM. CDR3 length: 15 amino acids. In DNA form, the CDR3 reads TGTGCCAGCAGTCCCGGTCGGGTCACTAATGAAAAACTGTTTTTT. This gives the protein CASSPGRVTNEKLFF.

As DNA, the CDR3 is TGTGCCAGCAGCCAGGGGCTAGCCGGGAACACCGGGGAGCTGTTTTTT. Amino acid sequence: CASSQGLAGNTGELFF. The chain uses TRBV9 and TRBJ2-2, with D perhaps TRBD1 (6 bases). The ends were cut back, 4 bases at V and 1 base at J, with 14 bases in the middle. The V gene's germline CDR1 is SGDLS and CDR2 YYNGEE. The CDR3 is 16 amino acids. Full variable domain (rest looked up from reference TRBV9 and TRBJ2-2): DSGVTQTPKHLITATGQRVTLRCSPRSGDLSVYWYQQSLDQGLQFLIQYYNGEERAKGNILERFSAQQFPDLHSELNLSSLELGDSALYFCASSQGLAGNTGELFFGEGSRLTVL.

This chain connects TRBV19 to TRBJ1-1; D call uncertain. CDR1 is LNHDA and CDR2 is SQIVND in the germline V gene (reference sequence). Trimming removed 10 bases from V and 4 bases from J, with 16 bases in between. This CDR3 spans 13 amino acids. In DNA, the CDR3 is TGTGCCACCTCGGGAGGGTCCGTCACTGAAGCTTTCTTT. This encodes CATSGGSVTEAFF.

The chain joins TRBV6-5 to TRBJ2-7, with a tentative D call TRBD2 (7 bases). The CDR3 has 15 amino acids. Trimming removed 3 bases at V and 2 bases at J, with 14 bases between. Germline V gene sequence: CDR1 MNHEY, CDR2 SVGAGI. The CDR3 sequence is CASSYRRRGPYEQYF. CDR3 DNA sequence: TGTGCCAGCAGTTATAGGAGGCGGGGGCCCTACGAGCAGTACTTC.

The genes are TRBV7-2 and TRBJ1-2; D unresolved. The CDR3 is 14 amino acids. Germline-derived CDR1 and CDR2 are SGHTA and FQGNSA. Trimming took off 3 bases at V and 4 bases at J, with 12 bases between the two ends. This CDR3 is CASSFSGLGYGYTF. The CDR3, as DNA: TGTGCCAGCAGCTTCAGTGGACTTGGCTATGGCTACACCTTC. The full variable domain, in which reference TRBV7-2 and TRBJ1-2 provide the parts outside the CDR3, is GAGVSQSPSNKVTEKGKDVELRCDPISGHTALYWYRQSLGQGLEFLIYFQGNSAPDKSGLPSDRFSAERTGGSVSTLTIQRTQQEDSAVYLCASSFSGLGYGYTFGSGTRLTVV.

The V call is TRBV11-3, the J call TRBJ1-1, with 9 bases that match TRBD1. The CDR3 is 15 amino acids. Germline V gene lookup returns CDR1 SGHNT and CDR2 YENEEA. V shed 5 bases and J 5 bases; nucleotides not matched to a gene: 9. The CDR3 protein is CASSAWTGEETEAFF. DNA for the CDR3: TGTGCCAGCAGCGCTTGGACAGGGGAGGAAACTGAAGCTTTCTTT. Filled out from reference TRBV11-3 and TRBJ1-1, the complete variable domain reads EAGVVQSPRYKIIEKKQPVAFWCNPISGHNTLYWYLQNLGQGPELLIRYENEEAVDDSQLPKDRFSAERLKGVDSTLKIQPAELGDSAVYLCASSAWTGEETEAFFGQGTRLTVV.

The chain employs TRBV18 and TRBJ1-2; 8 positions agree with TRBD1. The CDR3 runs to 16 residues. The V segment lost 2 bases and the J segment 2 bases; nucleotides outside the gene matches: 7. The germline CDR1 and CDR2 sequences are KGHSH and LQKENI. The CDR3 nucleotides are TGTGCCAGCTCACCAAACTCAGGGACAGGAAACTATGGCTACACCTTC. Protein: CASSPNSGTGNYGYTF. The full variable domain, rest sourced from reference TRBV18 and TRBJ1-2, is NAGVMQNPRHLVRRRGQEARLRCSPMKGHSHVYWYRQLPEEGLKFMVYLQKENIIDESGMPKERFSAEFPKEGPSILRIQQVVRGDSAAYFCASSPNSGTGNYGYTFGSGTRLTVV.

V usage is TRBV28 and J usage is TRBJ2-5; TRBD1 aligns across 11 bases. V shed 10 bases and J 4 bases; nucleotides not matched to a gene: 11. The CDR3 covers 15 residues. CDR1 is MDHEN and CDR2 is SYDVKM in the germline V gene. Here the CDR3 DNA reads TGTGCCACCCAGGGGACGGGACAGGGGGGAGAGACCCAGTACTTC. It encodes CATQGTGQGGETQYF.